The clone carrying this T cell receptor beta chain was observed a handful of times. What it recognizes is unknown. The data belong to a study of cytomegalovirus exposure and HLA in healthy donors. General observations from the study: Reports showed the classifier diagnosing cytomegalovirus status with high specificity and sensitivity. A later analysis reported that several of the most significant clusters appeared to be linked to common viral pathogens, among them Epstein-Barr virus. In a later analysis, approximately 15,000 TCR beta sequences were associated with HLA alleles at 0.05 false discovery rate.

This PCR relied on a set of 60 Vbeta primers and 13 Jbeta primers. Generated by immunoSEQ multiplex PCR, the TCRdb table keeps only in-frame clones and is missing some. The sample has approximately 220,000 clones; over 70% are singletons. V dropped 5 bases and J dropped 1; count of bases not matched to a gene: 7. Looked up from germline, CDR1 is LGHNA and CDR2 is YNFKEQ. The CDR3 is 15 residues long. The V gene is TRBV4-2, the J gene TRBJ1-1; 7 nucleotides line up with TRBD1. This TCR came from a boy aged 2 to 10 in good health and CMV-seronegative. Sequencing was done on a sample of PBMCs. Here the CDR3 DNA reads TGTGCCAGCAGCAAGGAGGGACAGCAGAACACTGAAGCTTTCTTT. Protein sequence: CASSKEGQQNTEAFF.